The 14 T cell receptor beta chains below all came from one sample that was sequenced in a study of blood T cell repertoires in COVID-19. Clones were sequenced by immunoSEQ multiplex PCR, and TCRdb holds only the in-frame ones, with some missing. The repertoire includes approximately 55,000 clones, approximately 90% of them detected once, and approximately 6.2% sits in the top ten. The sample was peripheral blood. The receptor set was obtained from a man in his forties with acute or convalescent COVID-19.

This clone has a single count. V usage is TRBV11-2 and J usage is TRBJ2-5; D uncertain. Germline V gives CDR1 SGHAT, CDR2 FQNNGV. The length of the CDR3 is 11 residues. With 5 bases removed from V and 6 bases from J, the gap between germline ends came to 7 bases. The CDR3 DNA reads as TGTGCCAGCAGCGAGCTGAAGACCCAGTACTTC. Translating gives CASSELKTQYF.

The CDR3 coding sequence is TGTGCCAGCAGTTTACTGGGGAGCACTGAAGCTTTCTTT. Translated: CASSLLGSTEAFF. The rearrangement links TRBV28 to TRBJ1-1; D not certain. V was pared by 2 bases and J by 4 bases, with 8 bases between. The V gene's germline CDR1 is MDHEN and CDR2 SYDVKM. The CDR3 has 13 amino acids. Together with reference TRBV28 and TRBJ1-1, the CDR3 gives the full variable domain: DVKVTQSSRYLVKRTGEKVFLECVQDMDHENMFWYRQDPGLGLRLIYFSYDVKMKEKGDIPEGYSVSREKKERFSLILESASTNQTSMYLCASSLLGSTEAFFGQGTRLTVV.

The rearrangement links TRBV7-9 to TRBJ2-7; 7 bases map to TRBD2. Germline V gives CDR1 SEHNR, CDR2 FQNEAQ (reference sequence). Losses at the gene ends were 3 bases for V and 0 bases for J; bases not matched to a gene: 2. The CDR3 loop spans 14 amino acids. The CDR3 DNA reads TGTGCCAGCAGCTTGGCTAGCGGCTCCTACGAGCAGTACTTC. Translation gives CASSLASGSYEQYF.

The chain uses TRBV5-6 and TRBJ2-5, with D possibly being TRBD2 (6 bases). Germline loops: CDR1 SGHDT, CDR2 YYEEEE. This CDR3 is built from 15 residues. The germline V and J ends were trimmed by 0 bases and 4 bases, with 13 bases remaining between them. This CDR3 is CASSLAVLAGETQYF. The DNA of the CDR3 is TGTGCCAGCAGCTTGGCAGTACTAGCTGGAGAGACCCAGTACTTC. Looking up the rest from reference TRBV5-6 and TRBJ2-5 gives the full variable domain: DAGVTQSPTHLIKTRGQQVTLRCSPKSGHDTVSWYQQALGQGPQFIFQYYEEEERQRGNFPDRFSGHQFPNYSSELNVNALLLGDSALYLCASSLAVLAGETQYFGPGTRLLVL.

The chain has TRBV29-1 and TRBJ2-1; 14 bases are a match to TRBD2. Looked up from germline, CDR1 is SQVTM and CDR2 is ANQGSEA. This CDR3 comprises 17 residues. J was trimmed by 8 bases and V by 2 bases; bases with no gene match: 11. The CDR3 coding sequence is TGCAGCGTTGAATTGGGGACGACTAGCGGGAGGGGCGATGAGCAGTTCTTC. It yields the protein CSVELGTTSGRGDEQFF.

This clone occurred once. The chain couples TRBV27 to TRBJ2-1, with D hard to call. V lost 5 bases and J lost 5, with 10 bases in between. Per the germline V gene, CDR1 is MNHEY and CDR2 is SMNVEV (reference sequence). This CDR3 is built from 13 residues. This CDR3 reads CASSQALHNEQFF. The CDR3 region has the DNA TGTGCCAGCAGTCAAGCGCTTCACAATGAGCAGTTCTTC.

This clone came up a few times. The CDR3, as DNA: TGTGCCAGTAGTCCAACAGCGGCTACACGGGGGGAGACCCAGTACTTC. It codes for CASSPTAATRGETQYF. The genes are TRBV19 and TRBJ2-5, with D possibly TRBD2 on 6 matching bases. This CDR3 has 16 residues. The germline gives CDR1 LNHDA, CDR2 SQIVND (reference sequence). The germline V and J ends were trimmed by 5 bases and 5 bases, with 21 bases remaining between them.

V is TRBV6-6 and J is TRBJ2-7; the D is unclear. The germline V gene has CDR1 MNHNY and CDR2 SVGAGI (reference sequence). V was clipped by 6 bases and J by 2 bases, with 11 bases between them. The CDR3 length is 13 residues. CDR3 loop: CASRPQATYEQYF. Written as DNA, the CDR3 is TGTGCCAGCAGGCCACAAGCGACCTACGAGCAGTACTTC.

The rearrangement joins TRBV10-2 to TRBJ2-1, with 9 bases that match TRBD2. CDR1 and CDR2 from the germline V gene are WSHSY and SAAADI. Germline trimming cut 7 bases from V and 6 bases from J; bases unmatched to any gene: 10. This CDR3 spans 15 amino acids. In nucleotides, the CDR3 is TGCGCCAGCAAGGGTTTCGGGACTAGCTTCAATGAGCAGTTCTTC. Its protein product is CASKGFGTSFNEQFF.

This chain joins TRBV7-9 and TRBJ2-3; 14 bases line up with TRBD2. In germline, CDR1 is SEHNR, CDR2 FQNEAQ (reference sequence). This CDR3 has 15 amino acids. Trimming at V came to 6 bases and at J to 4 bases, leaving 3 bases not matched to a gene. The CDR3, as DNA: TGTGCCAGCAGGCGACTAGCGGGAGGGGCAGATACGCAGTATTTT. It specifies CASRRLAGGADTQYF.

This chain joins TRBV11-3 and TRBJ1-1; D possibly corresponds to TRBD1 (5 bases). V was clipped by 3 bases and J by 0 bases, with 11 bases between them. The CDR3 runs 15 residues. Germline V gene lookup returns CDR1 SGHNT and CDR2 YENEEA. The CDR3 DNA reads as TGTGCCAGCAGCTTTACAGGCCCCATGAACACTGAAGCTTTCTTT. Its translation is CASSFTGPMNTEAFF. The whole variable domain, remainder taken from reference TRBV11-3 and TRBJ1-1, is EAGVVQSPRYKIIEKKQPVAFWCNPISGHNTLYWYLQNLGQGPELLIRYENEEAVDDSQLPKDRFSAERLKGVDSTLKIQPAELGDSAVYLCASSFTGPMNTEAFFGQGTRLTVV.

This chain links TRBV10-2 with TRBJ2-7; possible D gene TRBD1, 7 bases. Per germline, CDR1 WSHSY and CDR2 SAAADI. This CDR3 region has 14 residues. The V end was cut by 4 bases, the J end by 0 bases, with 10 bases between. This CDR3 reads CASSVRDSSYEQYF. CDR3 bases: TGCGCCAGCAGTGTGCGGGACAGCTCCTACGAGCAGTACTTC.

The rearrangement links TRBV11-3 to TRBJ2-6, with 7 positions matching TRBD1. Germline CDR1 SGHNT, CDR2 YENEEA. The CDR3 loop spans 14 amino acids. J lost 6 bases, V lost 7 bases, and 6 bases had no gene match. CDR3 in amino acids: CASKQGLSANVLTF. For the CDR3, the DNA is TGTGCCAGCAAACAGGGGCTCTCGGCCAACGTCCTGACTTTC.

The rearrangement links TRBV7-2 to TRBJ1-6; unclear D gene. Germline CDR1 and CDR2: SGHTA and FQGNSA. The CDR3 has 14 residues. V was cut by 1 base and J by 5 bases, with 6 bases left in between. The CDR3 DNA reads as TGTGCCAGCAGCTTAGGGCGGGATAATTCACCCCTCCACTTT. This sequence encodes CASSLGRDNSPLHF. Full variable domain (remainder filled in from reference TRBV7-2 and TRBJ1-6): GAGVSQSPSNKVTEKGKDVELRCDPISGHTALYWYRQSLGQGLEFLIYFQGNSAPDKSGLPSDRFSAERTGGSVSTLTIQRTQQEDSAVYLCASSLGRDNSPLHFGNGTRLTVT.